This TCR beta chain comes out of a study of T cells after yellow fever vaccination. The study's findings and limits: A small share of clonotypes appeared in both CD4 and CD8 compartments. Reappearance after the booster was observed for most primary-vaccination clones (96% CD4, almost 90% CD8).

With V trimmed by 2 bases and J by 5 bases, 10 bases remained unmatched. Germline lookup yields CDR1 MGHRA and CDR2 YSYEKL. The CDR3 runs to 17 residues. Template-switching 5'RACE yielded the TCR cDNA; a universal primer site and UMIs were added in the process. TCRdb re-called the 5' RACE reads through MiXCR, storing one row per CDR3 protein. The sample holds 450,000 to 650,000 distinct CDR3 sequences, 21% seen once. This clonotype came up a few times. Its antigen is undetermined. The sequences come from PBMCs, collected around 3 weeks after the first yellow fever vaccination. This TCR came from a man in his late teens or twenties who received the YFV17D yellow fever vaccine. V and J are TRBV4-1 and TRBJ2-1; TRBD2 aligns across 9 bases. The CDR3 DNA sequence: TGCGCCAGCAGCCAACCTGGAAAGCGGGGGGCTCACAATGAGCAGTTCTTC. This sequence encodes CASSQPGKRGAHNEQFF.